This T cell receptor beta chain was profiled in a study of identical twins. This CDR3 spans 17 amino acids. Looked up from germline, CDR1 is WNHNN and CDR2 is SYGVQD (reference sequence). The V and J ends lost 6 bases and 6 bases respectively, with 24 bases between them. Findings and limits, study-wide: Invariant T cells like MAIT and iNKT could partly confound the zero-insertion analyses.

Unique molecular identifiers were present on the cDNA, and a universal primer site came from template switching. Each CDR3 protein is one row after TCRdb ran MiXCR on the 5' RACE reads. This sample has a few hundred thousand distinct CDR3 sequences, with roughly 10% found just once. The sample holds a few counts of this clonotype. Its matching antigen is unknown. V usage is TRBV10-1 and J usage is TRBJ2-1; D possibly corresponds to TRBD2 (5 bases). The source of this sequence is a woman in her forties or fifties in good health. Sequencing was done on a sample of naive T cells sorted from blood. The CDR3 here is CASRKPQSSEGCNEQFF. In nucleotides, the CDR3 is TGCGCCAGCAGGAAACCCCAATCGAGTGAGGGATGCAATGAGCAGTTCTTC.